Here is one TCR beta chain with its context. This CDR3 is 16 amino acids long. The germline CDR1 and CDR2 sequences are LNHDA and SQIVND (reference sequence). V was cut by 0 bases and J by 4 bases, with 15 bases left in between. The data were taken from a study of blood T cell repertoires in COVID-19. Looking at the study overall: Whether acute or convalescent, the COVID-19 samples came from the United States, Italy and Spain. Sample material is recorded as cDNA or gDNA derived from T cells, B-cell-depleted T cells, or PBMCs.

Original handling: Estimation of nucleated cell counts was performed using reference gene primer amplification. Data came from immunoSEQ multiplex PCR; TCRdb stores just in-frame clones and leaves some out. The D gene and trimming were derived from the DNA, and the V and J assignments and clone size from that table. The table records approximately 110,000 clones, around 87% of them present only once. Sequencing was done on a sample of peripheral blood. This TCR came from a woman older than 75 with acute or convalescent COVID-19. The chain employs TRBV19 and TRBJ1-2; perhaps TRBD1 as D (6 bases). This chain's CDR3 is CASSIDGGDRSYGYTF. CDR3 nucleotide sequence: TGTGCCAGTAGTATAGATGGGGGCGACAGGAGCTATGGCTACACCTTC. Full variable domain (remainder filled in from reference TRBV19 and TRBJ1-2): DGGITQSPKYLFRKEGQNVTLSCEQNLNHDAMYWYRQDPGQGLRLIYYSQIVNDFQKGDIAEGYSVSREKKESFPLTVTSAQKNPTAFYLCASSIDGGDRSYGYTFGSGTRLTVV.